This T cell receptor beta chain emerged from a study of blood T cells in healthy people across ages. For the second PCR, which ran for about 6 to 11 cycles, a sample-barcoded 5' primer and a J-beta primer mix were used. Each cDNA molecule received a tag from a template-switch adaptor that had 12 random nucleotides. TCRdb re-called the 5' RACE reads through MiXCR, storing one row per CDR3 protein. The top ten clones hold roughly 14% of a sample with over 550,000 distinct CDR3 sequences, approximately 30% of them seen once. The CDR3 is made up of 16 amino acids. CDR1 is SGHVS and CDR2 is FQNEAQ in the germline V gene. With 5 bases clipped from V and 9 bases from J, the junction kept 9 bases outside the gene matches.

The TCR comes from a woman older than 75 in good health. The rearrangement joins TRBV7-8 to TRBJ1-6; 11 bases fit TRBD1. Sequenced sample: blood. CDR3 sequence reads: CASSPWTGGSGSPLHF. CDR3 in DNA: TGTGCCAGCAGCCCTTGGACAGGGGGCAGCGGTTCACCCCTCCACTTT.